This T cell receptor (beta chain) comes out of a study of T cell responses to AZD1222 COVID-19 vaccine. Notes on the study in general: The study sampled repertoires only after the peak T cell response.

In the case of this clone: Its antigen is not known.

Assay: immunoSEQ multiplex PCR; the TCRdb copy retains only in-frame clones and omits some. The sample carries 95,000 to 150,000 clones, about 88% recorded once. Trimming left V 2 bases short and J 2 bases short, with 13 bases between. The V gene's germline CDR1 is MNHEY and CDR2 SMNVEV (reference sequence). CDR3 size: 16 residues. The source of this sequence is an adult in good health. The chain carries TRBV27 and TRBJ2-1; D not resolved. The sample consisted of peripheral blood, taken on day 0 of AZD1222 vaccination. In nucleotides, the CDR3 is TGTGCCAGCAGTTTAGGGTCTACTATAACCTACAATGAGCAGTTCTTC. Translation: CASSLGSTITYNEQFF.